A selection of T cell receptor beta chains follows, all from one sample in a study of radiotherapy plus CTLA-4 blockade in lung cancer. Sequenced by immunoSEQ multiplex PCR; TCRdb stores in-frame clones only, minus some. There are about 80,000 clones in the sample; 70% to 85% occur only once, and around 0.72% lies in the top ten. The sequencing here drew on peripheral blood, taken from a patient treated with radiotherapy plus ipilimumab. Receptor source: a human donor with non-small cell lung cancer who had stable disease on radiotherapy plus ipilimumab. CDR3s include the opening cysteine and the closing phenylalanine or tryptophan. The order of the fields is V gene, J gene, D gene, clone size, CDR3 protein, CDR3 DNA. The D gene is left open where the match is weak. The size field is filled for only some rows; it gives once, few, many or a size class.

TRBV10-2,TRBJ1-3,TRBD1,once,CASSPGTGFAGNTIYF,TGCGCCAGCAGCCCCGGGACAGGGTTTGCTGGAAACACCATATATTTT
TRBV5-6,TRBJ2-7,-,-,CASSGRYGGDEQYF,TGTGCCAGCAGCGGCCGTTATGGAGGGGACGAGCAGTACTTC
TRBV7-5,TRBJ2-1,-,-,CARRRLAGVVPGYNEQFF,TGTGCCAGAAGGAGACTAGCGGGAGTCGTTCCGGGGTACAATGAGCAGTTCTTC
TRBV5-1,TRBJ2-2,TRBD1,-,CASSFDGQGRHTGELFF,TGCGCCAGCAGCTTTGATGGACAGGGTCGGCATACCGGGGAGCTGTTTTTT
TRBV7-3,TRBJ2-2,-,-,CASSFIRGRRLGTGELFF,TGTGCCAGCAGCTTTATAAGGGGCCGCCGCTTGGGGACCGGGGAGCTGTTTTTT
TRBV4-2,TRBJ2-2,-,-,CASSRPTGELFF,TGTGCCAGCAGCCGCCCAACCGGGGAGCTGTTTTTT
TRBV7-9,TRBJ2-4,TRBD1,-,CASSPAGTGNIQYF,TGTGCCAGCAGCCCCGCCGGGACAGGGAACATTCAGTACTTC
TRBV30,TRBJ2-3,-,-,CAWRMSSDTQYF,TGTGCCTGGAGAATGAGCTCGGATACGCAGTATTTT
TRBV18,TRBJ2-3,TRBD2,-,CASARLRGTFTDTQYF,TGTGCCAGCGCCCGTTTGCGGGGGACGTTCACAGATACGCAGTATTTT
TRBV5-6,TRBJ1-2,TRBD1,few,CASSLDRGHGYTF,TGTGCCAGCAGCTTGGACAGGGGGCATGGCTACACCTTC
TRBV5-6,TRBJ2-4,-,-,CASSWGDGNIQYF,TGTGCCAGCAGCTGGGGGGATGGAAACATTCAGTACTTC
TRBV29-1,TRBJ1-1,-,-,CSVGTAWNTEAFF,TGCAGCGTGGGCACAGCCTGGAACACTGAAGCTTTCTTT
TRBV4-1,TRBJ1-4,-,few,CASSPGTTNEKLFF,TGCGCCAGCAGTCCGGGGACAACTAATGAAAAACTGTTTTTT
TRBV28,TRBJ2-7,-,-,CASSLLGGPYEQYF,TGTGCCAGCAGTTTATTAGGGGGGCCGTACGAGCAGTACTTC
TRBV28,TRBJ2-3,-,-,CASSFYHGGRTDTQYF,TGTGCCAGCAGTTTCTATCATGGGGGGCGTACAGATACGCAGTATTTT
TRBV2,TRBJ1-5,-,-,CASSPWGPGGNQPQHF,TGTGCCAGCAGTCCCTGGGGACCCGGGGGCAATCAGCCCCAGCATTTT
TRBV28,TRBJ2-1,-,once,CASGFGMNEQFF,TGTGCCAGCGGCTTTGGAATGAATGAGCAGTTCTTC
TRBV19,TRBJ2-4,TRBD2,-,CASSMGRGDIQYF,TGTGCCAGTAGTATGGGGAGGGGAGACATTCAGTACTTC
TRBV27,TRBJ1-1,-,-,CASSKWGGREAFF,TGTGCCAGCAGTAAGTGGGGGGGGAGAGAAGCTTTCTTT
TRBV4-2,TRBJ1-4,-,-,CASSQDTEWGEKLFF,TGTGCCAGCAGCCAAGATACAGAATGGGGGGAAAAACTGTTTTTT
TRBV11-3,TRBJ1-1,-,-,CASSWTTNTEAFF,TGTGCCAGCAGCTGGACAACGAACACTGAAGCTTTCTTT
TRBV29-1,TRBJ2-1,TRBD2,-,CSVLKGLAGASISSYNEQFF,TGCAGCGTTCTAAAAGGACTAGCGGGTGCTTCTATCAGCTCCTACAATGAGCAGTTCTTC
TRBV7-8,TRBJ2-7,-,-,CASSLERGSIYEQYF,TGTGCCAGCAGCTTAGAAAGGGGGTCCATCTACGAGCAGTACTTC
TRBV5-4,TRBJ2-7,TRBD1,-,CASSYLRGQGHHEQYF,TGTGCCAGCAGCTACTTGAGGGGACAGGGTCACCACGAGCAGTACTTC
TRBV7-2,TRBJ2-7,-,-,CASSLLQGYEQYF,TGTGCCAGCAGCTTACTACAGGGCTACGAGCAGTACTTC
TRBV14,TRBJ2-7,TRBD1,-,CASSPPLRGLPHEQYF,TGTGCCAGCAGCCCCCCATTGAGGGGGCTGCCCCACGAGCAGTACTTC
TRBV19,TRBJ1-1,TRBD1,-,CASSTGGAVRTEAFF,TGTGCCAGTAGTACAGGGGGCGCGGTAAGGACTGAAGCTTTCTTT
TRBV6-1,TRBJ1-2,-,few,CASSSDSRWKGYTF,TGTGCCAGCAGTTCGGACAGCAGGTGGAAGGGCTACACCTTC
TRBV18,TRBJ2-1,-,few,CASSHQGKVSNEQFF,TGTGCCAGCTCACACCAGGGGAAGGTTAGCAATGAGCAGTTCTTC
TRBV6-1,TRBJ2-7,TRBD2,-,CASRSSGGRSYEQYF,TGTGCCAGTCGGAGCAGCGGGGGTCGCTCCTACGAGCAGTACTTC
TRBV29-1,TRBJ2-7,TRBD1,-,CSVPTPPTGGVYEQYF,TGCAGCGTTCCAACCCCGCCCACAGGGGGCGTTTACGAGCAGTACTTC
TRBV5-1,TRBJ2-1,TRBD1,once,CASSTLRGQNEQFF,TGCGCCAGCAGCACCCTCAGGGGGCAGAATGAGCAGTTCTTC
TRBV29-1,TRBJ1-4,TRBD1,-,CSVGRGQLGEKLFF,TGCAGCGTTGGTAGGGGGCAATTGGGGGAAAAACTGTTTTTT
TRBV6-1,TRBJ1-5,-,once,CASKLEPINQPQHF,TGTGCCAGCAAATTGGAACCGATCAATCAGCCCCAGCATTTT
TRBV30,TRBJ1-2,TRBD1,-,CAWRMDRGVSHGYTF,TGTGCCTGGAGGATGGACAGGGGGGTATCTCACGGCTACACCTTC
TRBV9,TRBJ1-1,-,-,CASSLITKIRNTEAFF,TGTGCCAGCAGCCTCATCACAAAGATCAGGAACACTGAAGCTTTCTTT
TRBV16,TRBJ1-4,-,few,CASSRSARTNEKLFF,TGTGCCAGCAGCCGATCGGCGCGAACTAATGAAAAACTGTTTTTT
TRBV5-1,TRBJ1-3,-,-,CASSLSSVSGNTIYF,TGCGCCAGCAGCTTGTCTTCTGTCTCTGGAAACACCATATATTTT
TRBV18,TRBJ2-1,TRBD1,-,CASSPGQGGNEQFF,TGTGCCAGCTCACCGGGACAGGGTGGAAATGAGCAGTTCTTC
TRBV19,TRBJ1-3,-,-,CASSLLPGLLSSGNTIYF,TGTGCCAGTAGTCTCCTCCCGGGACTGCTTAGCTCTGGAAACACCATATATTTT